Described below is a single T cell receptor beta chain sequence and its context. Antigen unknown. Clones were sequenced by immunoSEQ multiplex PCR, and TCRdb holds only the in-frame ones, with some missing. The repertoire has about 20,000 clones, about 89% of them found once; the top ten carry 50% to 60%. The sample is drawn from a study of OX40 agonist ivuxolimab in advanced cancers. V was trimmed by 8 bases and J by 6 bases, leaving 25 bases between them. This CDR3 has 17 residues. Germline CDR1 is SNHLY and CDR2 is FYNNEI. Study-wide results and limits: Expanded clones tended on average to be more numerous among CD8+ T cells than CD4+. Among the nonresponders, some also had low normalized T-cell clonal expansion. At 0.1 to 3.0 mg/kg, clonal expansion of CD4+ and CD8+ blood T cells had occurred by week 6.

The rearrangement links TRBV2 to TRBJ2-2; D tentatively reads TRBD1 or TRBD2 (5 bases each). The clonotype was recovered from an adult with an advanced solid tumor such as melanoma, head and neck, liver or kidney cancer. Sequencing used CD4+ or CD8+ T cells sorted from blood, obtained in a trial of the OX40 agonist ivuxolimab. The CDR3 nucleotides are TGTGCCAGCGAAGAGGGTAGTCTTCGGGGCCTCTCCGGGGAGCTGTTTTTT. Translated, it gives CASEEGSLRGLSGELFF.